This T cell receptor beta chain was profiled in a study of T cells after yellow fever vaccination. Study-wide points: Most clones from primary vaccination resurfaced after the booster (about 96% CD4, over 75% CD8).

The sample holds a few counts of this clonotype. Antigen unknown. Template switching with 5'RACE generated the TCR cDNA and added a universal primer site and UMIs. TCRdb used MiXCR to reprocess the 5' RACE reads, holding one entry per CDR3 protein. There are some 320,000 distinct CDR3 sequences in the sample; over 3.5% occur only once, and approximately 20% lies in the top ten. The CDR3 is 17 amino acids. V lost 5 bases, J lost 2 bases, and 13 bases stayed unmatched. The specimen was PBMCs, collected 15 days after the yellow fever booster vaccination. The chain carries TRBV12-3 or TRBV12-4 and TRBJ2-3; 7 positions agree with TRBD2. This receptor was obtained from a man between 18 and 35 years old who received the YFV17D yellow fever vaccine. This CDR3 is CASSPTRGGRVTDTQYF. In nucleotides, the CDR3 is TGTGCCAGCAGTCCAACCCGTGGAGGGAGGGTCACAGATACGCAGTATTTT.